These 3 T cell receptor beta chains were all obtained from the same sample, sequenced in a study of T cell responses to AZD1222 COVID-19 vaccine. Assay used: immunoSEQ multiplex PCR; TCRdb lists only in-frame clones, some missing. Of 90,000 to 110,000 clones listed, around 90% are singletons. The material was peripheral blood, obtained on day 0 of AZD1222 vaccination. Receptor source: an adult in good health.

The chain carries TRBV9 and TRBJ1-2; D uncertain. CDR1 and CDR2 (germline): SGDLS, YYNGEE. V shed 0 bases and J shed 2 bases, with 14 bases lying between them. The CDR3 totals 16 residues. The CDR3 coding sequence is TGTGCCAGCAGCGTAGCCAGTCAGACCCTAAACTATGGCTACACCTTC. It is translated as CASSVASQTLNYGYTF.

This clone was seen a handful of times. Other DNA sequences in the sample encode the same CDR3. The V and J genes are TRBV3-1 (or the pseudogene TRBV3-2) and TRBJ1-1, with a possible D match to TRBD1 (6 bases). CDR1 is LGHDT, CDR2 YNNKEL, per germline (reference sequence). Trimming cost V 9 bases and J 1 base, with 9 bases left between them. This CDR3 is 12 amino acids long. The CDR3 sequence: CASTGQNTEAFF. CDR3 in DNA: TGTGCCAGTACGGGACAGAACACTGAAGCTTTCTTT.

This sequence joins TRBV27 and TRBJ1-6; D perhaps matches TRBD1 (6 bases). Trimming removed 5 bases at V and 4 bases at J, with 15 bases between. This CDR3 has 16 amino acids. CDR1 is MNHEY, CDR2 SMNVEV, per germline (reference sequence). The CDR3 DNA reads as TGTGCCAGCAGTCGAGGGGGGGGGTCTTATAATTCACCCCTCCACTTT. Encoded protein: CASSRGGGSYNSPLHF.